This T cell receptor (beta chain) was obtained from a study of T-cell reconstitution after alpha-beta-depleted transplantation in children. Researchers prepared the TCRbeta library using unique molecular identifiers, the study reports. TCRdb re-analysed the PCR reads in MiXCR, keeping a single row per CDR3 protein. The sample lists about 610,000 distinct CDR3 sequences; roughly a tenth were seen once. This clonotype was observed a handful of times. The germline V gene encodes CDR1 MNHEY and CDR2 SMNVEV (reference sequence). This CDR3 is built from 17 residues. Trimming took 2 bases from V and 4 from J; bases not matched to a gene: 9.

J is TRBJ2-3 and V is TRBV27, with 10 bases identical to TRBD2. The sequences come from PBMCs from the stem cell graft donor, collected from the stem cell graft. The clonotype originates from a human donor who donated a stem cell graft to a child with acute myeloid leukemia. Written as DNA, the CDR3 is TGTGCCAGCAGTTTAGGTTTTGCTAGCGGGAGCTCAGATACGCAGTATTTT. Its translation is CASSLGFASGSSDTQYF.